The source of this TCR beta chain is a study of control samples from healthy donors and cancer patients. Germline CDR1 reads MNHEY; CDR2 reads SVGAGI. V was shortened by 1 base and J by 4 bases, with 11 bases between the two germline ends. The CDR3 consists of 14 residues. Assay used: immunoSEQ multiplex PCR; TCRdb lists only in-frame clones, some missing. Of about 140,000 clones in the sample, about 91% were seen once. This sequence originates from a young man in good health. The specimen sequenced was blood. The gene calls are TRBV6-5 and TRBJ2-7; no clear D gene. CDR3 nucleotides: TGTGCCAGCAGTTACTATAGGGTTGGATACGAGCAGTACTTC. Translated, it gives CASSYYRVGYEQYF.